What follows is one T cell receptor beta chain and its context. Its antigen is currently not known. No base qualities exist here, and no much larger clone lies one base off it. The cohort consisted of 666 healthy bone marrow donors. At the time of sampling, every cohort member was nominally healthy, though immune exposures that went unrecorded were likely present. The donor tested CMV seronegative, placing the donor among the 352 seronegative members of the cohort. Each donor provided a peripheral blood sample, and peripheral blood mononuclear cells were used for TCR beta sequencing. Genomic DNA extraction from the blood cell samples was performed with the Qiagen DNeasy Blood Extraction Kit. This sample is part of a study of cytomegalovirus exposure and HLA in healthy donors listed by TCRdb under 2017. In terms of the full investigation: According to an earlier analysis of 550 to 700 of the donors, 150 million to 200 million T cells yielded 117 million unique TCR beta sequences and approximately 280 Gb of sequence data. Because of strong linkage in the cohort, roughly five DR-DQ haplotypes were treated as single units for association and clustering. The study aimed to test whether signatures of past pathogen exposure could be identified by cataloging public T cell receptors. The number of typed donors differed by locus: about 629-630 for A, B, C, DRB1 and DQB1; 522 for DQA1; 606 for DPA1; and around 470 for DPB1. An early release covering about 600 HLA-typed donors comprised approximately 290 gigabases of sequencing data and approximately 80 million unique TCR sequences. Of the 300 to 500 genotyped donors, 81% were placed in the genetic ancestry cluster associated with self-reported Caucasian donors. Across approximately 400 genotyped donors of the cohort, an average of roughly 230,000 unique TCR beta nucleotide sequences per donor were sequenced, and roughly a sixth of those sequences were non-productive. All discovery cohort repertoires had been generated using a single sequencing platform. An earlier analysis of 450 to 750 of the donors used high-throughput TCR beta sequencing to judge whether each TCR beta V gene segment behaved as functional or pseudogenic. A later genetic analysis took genome-wide SNP genotypes for 398 of the 666 donors and used that subset as a discovery cohort. In a later analysis, previously published TCR beta repertoires from 600 to 850 donors were re-analyzed and high-resolution HLA genotyping was added so that TCR occurrence patterns could be studied. Using immunosequencing, the study profiled T cell repertoires from some 670 subjects and related those repertoires to cytomegalovirus serostatus. In addition to the first cohort of about 650 subjects, a separate validation cohort of about 120 different subjects was used. Donor age, sex, ethnicity and CMV serostatus were collected together with the repertoire data. The later analysis used no new phenotypic data to find candidate immune exposures, relying instead on TCR beta sequences and their occurrence across donors. High-throughput TCR immunosequencing, statistical association of individual TCRs with disease status, and machine learning were combined to predict cytomegalovirus infection status. HLA typing covered class I and class II loci at four-digit resolution. Overall study outcomes, separate from this receptor: A later analysis found that TCR association rates varied across HLA loci, with DRB1 alleles showing the most associated TCRs and HLA-C alleles the fewest. Because the 87-base-pair reads could not distinguish some IMGT-functional V segments, including TRBV6-2 and TRBV6-3, those segments were excluded. In a later genetic analysis, fewer N-insertions in productive TCRs were reported among donors in an Asian-associated ancestry cluster than the roughly 640-donor mean. A few of the identified cytomegalovirus-associated TCR beta chains were confirmed in vitro to be specific for cytomegalovirus antigens. In a later analysis, some 18,000 TCR beta sequences were associated with specific HLA alleles at a false discovery rate of 0.05. The presence/absence analyses assumed that sequencing depth was roughly uniform across donors, and that assumption may not be true. The authors suggested that the approach could potentially be extended to other disease states and immunological phenotypes. A further reported finding was that TCR beta sequences accurately predicted the HLA-A and HLA-B alleles for most subjects in the first cohort. Most TCR sequences were observed very rarely across donors, whereas some public TCRs were present in many individuals. This cohort had only TCR beta chains sequenced, and the lack of alpha or paired-chain data limited which features could be detected. In a later analysis, several top co-occurrence clusters were reported to appear linked to parvovirus B19, influenza, CMV and Epstein-Barr virus. In both the original and validation cohorts, the classifier was reported to diagnose cytomegalovirus status with high specificity and sensitivity. When HLA alleles, especially DR and DQ, strongly co-occurred, attributing TCR associations to individual alleles was difficult. In a later analysis, HLA-associated TCR beta chains were found to be more clonally expanded and to have lower generation probabilities than equally common non-associated chains. An association between a missense DCLRE1C variant and V-gene and J-gene trimming of TCR beta chains was found in a later genetic analysis and replicated in an independent cohort. Because counts were too low, about 17 rarely observed V segments, including chromosome 9 orphons, were excluded from the earlier analysis of around 590 of the donors. The only immune exposure information available for the cohort was CMV serostatus. According to a later analysis, most CMV-associated TCR beta chains appeared to be HLA-restricted, and the HLA associations seemed to be driven largely by CMV exposure. The sequencing pipeline was judged likely to have produced a cluster of highly shared sequence variants as a technical artifact. Broadly in line with IMGT annotations, most TCR beta V segments showed up in productive rearrangements about 90% or about 30% of the time in an earlier analysis of roughly 590 of the donors. In the study, 164 TCR beta chains were listed as associated with cytomegalovirus. Linkage disequilibrium might explain the correlated functional status among segregating V segments, but an unknown experimental factor could not be excluded. Because HLA typing was missing for some donors at each locus, association tests included only the typed subset.

Library preparation was by the immunoSEQ multiplex PCR assay. For the multiplex PCR, a mixture combining 60 forward primers for TCR Vbeta segments and 13 reverse primers for TCR Jbeta segments was used. A multiplex PCR assay on genomic DNA amplified the CDR3 region of rearranged TCR beta genes. Amplified TCR beta libraries were sequenced as 87-base-pair reads on the Illumina HiSeq System. The source study handled its data this way. A later analysis counted 65 million to 90 million unique TCR beta chains across the 666 repertoires, and approximately 11 million of these chains were shared by at least two donors. To remove PCR and sequencing errors, raw reads were error-corrected and collapsed into unique sequences using a nearest-neighbor algorithm that merged closely related sequences. To assign V, D and J gene segments, CDR3 sequences were aligned to IMGT reference sequences. For a sequence to be retained, a match of at least six nucleotides to both a V gene segment and a J gene segment was required. A rearrangement counted as productive if the CDR3 had no stop codons and remained in frame with V and J, and every other rearrangement counted as non-productive. CDR3 was defined according to IMGT convention as the region running from the second conserved V-encoded cysteine to the conserved J-encoded phenylalanine. Sequences without an unambiguous match to a single V gene segment were excluded from the earlier analysis of about 600 of the donors. In an earlier analysis of approximately 590 of the donors, a V segment was called functional when productive rearrangements were above 56.7%, and segregating when the standard deviation between donors exceeded 5%. A statistical classification framework was built for diagnosing cytomegalovirus status from the catalog of TCR beta chain sequences. A later analysis assigned V and J genes by comparing TCR nucleotide sequences with IMGT/GENE-DB human TR gene sequences. Using the TCRdist pipeline, a later analysis assigned CDR3 sequences along with most-parsimonious VDJ recombination scenarios. In a later analysis, each TCR beta chain was defined by its CDR3 amino acid sequence together with its V-gene family, and reads lacking a unique V-gene family were excluded. A later analysis removed over 500 highly shared, low-generation-probability nucleotide sequences to deal with suspected cross-contamination and a sequencing artifact. In a later analysis, a clonal expansion index was calculated for each public chain from normalized within-repertoire ranks of inferred template counts. In a later analysis, generation probabilities were computed using a VDJ recombination model fitted to out-of-frame rearrangements, and the results were checked against IGoR. Hypergeometric tests were used in a later analysis to score TCR-TCR, TCR-HLA and TCR-CMV co-occurrence, with a repertoire-size bias correction applied to the TCR pairs. False discovery rates were estimated in a later analysis by permuting HLA or CMV assignments 20 times. A later analysis grouped co-occurring TCRs with DBSCAN, adding TCRdist sequence similarity when clustering within HLA-allele-positive subsets. Co-occurrence clustering excluded repertoires with fewer than 30,000 or more than 120,000 public chains, plus five with anomalous nucleotide sharing. TCRdb limited this immuneACCESS table to in-frame rearrangements with V and J called. A share of clones is missing; checked studies link under half to unresolved V genes, and the rest is unexplained. The V and J calls and the clone size are those of that table, but D and trimming were determined from the DNA. The sample contains hundreds of thousands of clones, approximately 82% of them found a single time. 0.63% of the sample belongs to the ten largest clones.

The CDR3 runs 13 residues from the cysteine to the phenylalanine. CDR3 DNA is the only sequence kept; it has 39 bases, read in frame from the first base. For CDR1 and CDR2, the germline V gene lists SGHTA and FQGTGA. V and J lose 6 bases and 2 bases, and a span of 9 bases separates them. Sequenced: PBMCs. The sequence came from a man aged 18 to 35 in good health and CMV-seronegative. The chain employs TRBV7-3 and TRBJ2-3; tentative D gene TRBD2, with 6 bases matching. The CDR3 here reads CASRAGSTDTQYF. The sequenced DNA: TGTGCCAGCAGGGCGGGATCCACAGATACGCAGTATTTT.